The 21 T cell receptor beta chains reported below all come from one sample, sequenced in a study of blood T cell repertoires in COVID-19. The table came from immunoSEQ multiplex PCR; TCRdb's copy has only in-frame clones and leaves some out. This table has 150,000 to 200,000 clones, approximately 86% appearing once. The material sequenced was peripheral blood. The receptors shown here come from a man between 60 and 70 years old with acute or convalescent COVID-19.

The chain carries TRBV19 and TRBJ2-1, with 7 bases that match TRBD1. Germline V gene data show CDR1 as LNHDA and CDR2 as SQIVND (reference sequence). After removal of 5 bases from V and 9 bases from J, the junction contained 7 bases not matched to a gene. The CDR3 covers 13 residues. As DNA, the CDR3 is TGTGCCAGTAGTCCCGACAGGGACCCTGAGCAGTTCTTC. Translated, it gives CASSPDRDPEQFF.

This rearrangement joins TRBV19 to TRBJ1-3; D is ambiguous. The CDR3 runs to 13 residues. Trimming took 8 bases from V and 0 from J, leaving 8 bases between them. Looked up from germline, CDR1 is LNHDA and CDR2 is SQIVND (reference sequence). CDR3 nucleotides: TGTGCCAGTGCTGACTTCTCTGGAAACACCATATATTTT. Translation gives CASADFSGNTIYF.

The chain recombines TRBV2 with TRBJ1-6; a possible D gene is TRBD1 (5 bases). Germline values: CDR1 SNHLY, CDR2 FYNNEI. The CDR3 spans 15 residues. The ends were cut back, 8 bases at V and 0 bases at J, with 11 bases in the middle. The chain's CDR3 is CASGGESSYNSPLHF. The CDR3 coding sequence is TGTGCCAGCGGGGGGGAAAGCTCCTATAATTCACCCCTCCACTTT.

This chain links TRBV18 with TRBJ2-7; a possible D gene is TRBD2 (6 bases). CDR3 length equals 15 residues. With 0 bases removed from V and 2 bases from J, the gap between germline ends came to 11 bases. Germline CDR1 and CDR2: KGHSH and LQKENI. CDR3 bases: TGTGCCAGCTCACCACCAGCCCAGCGGGCCTACGAGCAGTACTTC. Translating it yields CASSPPAQRAYEQYF.

The chain combines TRBV5-5 with TRBJ1-2; maybe TRBD1 (6 bases). V was pared by 4 bases and J by 5 bases, with 21 bases between. Germline V gives CDR1 SGHKS, CDR2 YYEKEE (reference sequence). There are 16 residues in the CDR3. This CDR3 reads CASSPPRGFGPYGYTF. CDR3 bases: TGTGCCAGCAGCCCCCCGAGGGGGTTTGGGCCTTATGGCTACACCTTC.

The gene calls are TRBV6-6 and TRBJ1-3; possibly TRBD1 for D (5 bases). The CDR3 is 15 residues long. Germline CDR1 and CDR2: MNHNY and SVGAGI (reference sequence). Trimming took off 0 bases at V and 4 bases at J, with 10 bases between the two ends. The CDR3 DNA sequence: TGTGCCAGCAGTTACTCGGTGGGGCTCGGAAACACCATATATTTT. Translation: CASSYSVGLGNTIYF.

The genes are TRBV15 and TRBJ2-1; 11 nucleotides match TRBD2. The V gene end was trimmed by 1 base and the J gene end by 1 base; junction bases not matched to a gene: 6. CDR3 length equals 18 residues. Looked up from germline, CDR1 is LNHNV and CDR2 is YYDKDF (reference sequence). The CDR3 nucleotides are TGTGCCACCAGCAGAGTGGGGGTAGCGGGAGGGTCCTACAATGAGCAGTTCTTC. This gives the protein CATSRVGVAGGSYNEQFF.

The J gene is TRBJ1-1, the V gene TRBV19; tentative D call: TRBD1 (5 bases). Trimming cost V 0 bases and J 1 base, with 12 bases left between them. There are 16 residues in the CDR3. The germline V gene encodes CDR1 LNHDA and CDR2 SQIVND (reference sequence). For the CDR3, the DNA is TGTGCCAGTAGTATAGATGGGGGACTTCAGAACACTGAAGCTTTCTTT. Its protein product is CASSIDGGLQNTEAFF.

The V and J genes are TRBV5-1 and TRBJ2-7; D is possibly TRBD1 (7 bases). This CDR3 region has 14 residues. Germline values: CDR1 SGHRS, CDR2 YFSETQ. Trimming removed 0 bases at V and 12 bases at J, with 19 bases between. CDR3 in amino acids: CASSLVPGDSQWYF. In DNA form, the CDR3 reads TGCGCCAGCAGCTTGGTGCCGGGGGACAGCCAGTGGTACTTC.

The chain is built from TRBV28 and TRBJ1-2, with D perhaps matching TRBD1 (6 bases). The V end was cut by 6 bases, the J end by 8 bases, with 13 bases between. CDR1 and CDR2 from the germline V gene are MDHEN and SYDVKM. CDR3 size: 12 residues. CDR3 amino acids: CASSFRGYGYTF. DNA for the CDR3: TGTGCCAGCAGCTTCAGGGGATACGGCTACACCTTC.

The chain combines TRBV28 with TRBJ1-2; D ambiguous. V lost 5 bases to trimming and J lost 4 bases, with 17 bases between them. In germline, CDR1 is MDHEN, CDR2 SYDVKM. This CDR3 has 15 amino acids. CDR3 bases: TGTGCCAGCAGTCAGTACTTAACGGGTACCTATGGCTACACCTTC. Translated, it gives CASSQYLTGTYGYTF.

The rearrangement uses TRBV29-1 and TRBJ2-1; D is unclear. This CDR3 has 12 amino acids. The germline V and J ends were trimmed by 6 bases and 3 bases, with 9 bases remaining between them. Germline CDR1 reads SQVTM; CDR2 reads ANQGSEA. CDR3 in DNA: TGCAGCGTAGACTTAGACTACAATGAGCAGTTCTTC. Translating it yields CSVDLDYNEQFF.

The chain has TRBV6-1 and TRBJ2-7; TRBD2 aligns across 12 bases. V was clipped by 4 bases and J by 2 bases; unmatched bases: 6. The germline gives CDR1 MNHNS, CDR2 SASEGT. The length of the CDR3 is 16 residues. CDR3 residues: CASSGRLAGAAYEQYF. In DNA form, the CDR3 reads TGTGCCAGCAGTGGAAGACTAGCGGGGGCTGCCTACGAGCAGTACTTC.

The chain recombines TRBV25-1 with TRBJ1-4; D remains ambiguous. The CDR3 consists of 13 residues. V gave up 2 bases and J gave up 4 bases, with 5 bases separating them. Germline assignment: CDR1 MGHDK and CDR2 SYGVNS. The CDR3 coding sequence is TGTGCCAGCAGTGAAGGGAGTAATGAAAAACTGTTTTTT. This codes for CASSEGSNEKLFF.

This sequence joins TRBV19 and TRBJ1-5; 8 bases agree with TRBD1. From germline, CDR1 is LNHDA and CDR2 SQIVND (reference sequence). The CDR3 loop spans 19 amino acids. V lost 8 bases and J lost 0; bases outside the gene matches: 18. For the CDR3, the DNA is TGTGCCAGTTCCCAAAATCCGGGGACAGGAGGATATAGCAATCAGCCCCAGCATTTT. Its protein product is CASSQNPGTGGYSNQPQHF. The full variable domain, in which reference TRBV19 and TRBJ1-5 provide the parts outside the CDR3, is DGGITQSPKYLFRKEGQNVTLSCEQNLNHDAMYWYRQDPGQGLRLIYYSQIVNDFQKGDIAEGYSVSREKKESFPLTVTSAQKNPTAFYLCASSQNPGTGGYSNQPQHFGDGTRLSIL.

For the CDR3, the DNA is TGTGCCAGCAGCCTCAGGGGGAGAGAGACCCAGTACTTC. The encoded protein is CASSLRGRETQYF. This sequence joins TRBV5-4 and TRBJ2-5; TRBD1 agrees at 7 bases. The CDR3 totals 13 residues. Trimming cost V 4 bases and J 4 bases; bases outside gene matches: 4. Germline CDR1 SGHNT, CDR2 YYREEE (reference sequence).

This clone was recorded a few times. The chain links TRBV7-9 to TRBJ2-1, with 11 nucleotides matching TRBD2. Germline assignment: CDR1 SEHNR and CDR2 FQNEAQ (reference sequence). The CDR3 contains 17 residues. After removal of 6 bases from V and 9 bases from J, the junction contained 16 bases not matched to a gene. The chain's CDR3 is CASSPPTWGLAVSEQFF. CDR3 nucleotides: TGTGCCAGCAGTCCTCCTACGTGGGGACTAGCGGTCTCTGAGCAGTTCTTC.

The rearrangement joins TRBV10-2 to TRBJ1-3; TRBD1 matches 7 bases. Trimming removed 8 bases from V and 5 bases from J; junction bases left unmatched: 3. Germline CDR1 and CDR2: WSHSY and SAAADI. The CDR3 contains 12 residues. The CDR3, as DNA: TGCGCCAGCGGGGACAGCAGAAACACCATATATTTT. It yields the protein CASGDSRNTIYF.

The chain recombines TRBV5-1 with TRBJ2-2, with 11 positions matching TRBD2. The CDR3 totals 18 residues. The J segment lost 4 bases and the V segment lost 5 bases, leaving 13 bases of the junction unmatched. Germline CDR1 reads SGHRS; CDR2 reads YFSETQ. The CDR3 reads CASSLTSGRVAGTGELFF. In nucleotides, the CDR3 is TGCGCCAGCAGTTTAACTAGCGGGAGAGTCGCGGGCACCGGGGAGCTGTTTTTT.

As for this clone: Other DNA sequences from this sample encode an identical CDR3 as well. The V call is TRBV5-1, the J call TRBJ1-5, with TRBD1 matching 7 bases. There are 14 residues in the CDR3. CDR1 and CDR2 from the germline V gene are SGHRS and YFSETQ. The ends lost 0 bases at V and 6 bases at J; junction bases unmatched: 3. CDR3 nucleotide sequence: TGCGCCAGCAGCTTGGAGGGGGCGGGTCAGCCCCAGCATTTT. Protein: CASSLEGAGQPQHF.

The chain combines TRBV5-1 with TRBJ2-7; 8 positions agree with TRBD2. Germline V gene data show CDR1 as SGHRS and CDR2 as YFSETQ. V trimming: 1 base; J trimming: 4 bases; junction bases outside the gene matches: 10. The CDR3 sequence is 16 residues long. The CDR3: CASSLSLAGGTYEQYF. The CDR3 region has the DNA TGCGCCAGCAGCTTGTCCTTGGCGGGAGGTACTTACGAGCAGTACTTC.